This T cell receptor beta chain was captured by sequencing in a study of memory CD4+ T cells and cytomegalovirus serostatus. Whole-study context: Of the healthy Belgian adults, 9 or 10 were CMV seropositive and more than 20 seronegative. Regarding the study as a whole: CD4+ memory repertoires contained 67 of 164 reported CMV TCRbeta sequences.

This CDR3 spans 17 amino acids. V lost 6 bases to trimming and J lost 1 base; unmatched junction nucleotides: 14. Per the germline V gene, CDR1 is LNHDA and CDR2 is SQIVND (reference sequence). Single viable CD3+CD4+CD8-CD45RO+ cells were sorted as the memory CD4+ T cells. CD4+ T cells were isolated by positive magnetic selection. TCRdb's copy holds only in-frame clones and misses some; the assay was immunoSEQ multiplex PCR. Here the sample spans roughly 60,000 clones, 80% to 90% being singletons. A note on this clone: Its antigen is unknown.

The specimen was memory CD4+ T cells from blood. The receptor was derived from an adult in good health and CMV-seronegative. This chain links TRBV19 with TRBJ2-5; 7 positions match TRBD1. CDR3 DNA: TGTGCCAGTAGGGGGAAGAAACGGACAGGAGCCCAAGAGACCCAGTACTTC. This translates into CASRGKKRTGAQETQYF.